The 24 T cell receptor beta chains reported below all come from one sample, sequenced in a study of cytomegalovirus exposure and HLA in healthy donors. Both 60 Vbeta primers and 13 Jbeta primers went into the PCR. The data were produced by immunoSEQ multiplex PCR, yet TCRdb's version contains in-frame clones alone and is incomplete. Here the sample spans approximately 89,000 clones, about two thirds being singletons. Sequencing was performed on PBMCs. The receptors were sampled from a female donor in good health and CMV-seronegative.

The rearrangement links TRBV5-6 to TRBJ2-2; 9 bases fit TRBD2. Per the germline V gene, CDR1 is SGHDT and CDR2 is YYEEEE. CDR3 length equals 16 residues. V was pared by 2 bases and J by 3 bases, with 5 bases of the junction left unmatched. The CDR3 here is CASSFSTSGYTGELFF. The CDR3 region has the DNA TGTGCCAGCAGCTTTTCCACTAGCGGGTACACCGGGGAGCTGTTTTTT.

This chain uses TRBV7-9 with TRBJ1-1; D is uncertain. CDR3 length equals 12 residues. Germline CDR1 reads SEHNR; CDR2 reads FQNEAQ (reference sequence). The V end lost 4 bases, the J end lost 3 bases, and 6 bases lay between the germline ends. CDR3 protein: CASSSLDTEAFF. Here the CDR3 DNA reads TGTGCCAGCAGCTCATTAGACACTGAAGCTTTCTTT.

This clone turned up a few times. This rearrangement joins TRBV5-1 to TRBJ2-4, with D possibly being TRBD1 (6 bases). The germline gives CDR1 SGHRS, CDR2 YFSETQ. V lost 0 bases and J lost 8, with 9 bases in between. This CDR3 spans 13 amino acids. The CDR3 region is CASSLEGGYIQYF. The CDR3, as DNA: TGCGCCAGCAGCTTGGAAGGGGGATACATTCAGTACTTC.

This clone was seen only once. This rearrangement joins TRBV5-1 to TRBJ1-2, with D perhaps matching TRBD1 (5 bases). Germline lookup yields CDR1 SGHRS and CDR2 YFSETQ. The germline V and J ends were trimmed by 2 bases and 8 bases, with 10 bases remaining between them. The CDR3 has 12 amino acids. The CDR3 DNA follows: TGCGCCAGCAGCTTCCAGGGTGGCGGCTACACCTTC. Protein: CASSFQGGGYTF. Filled out from reference TRBV5-1 and TRBJ1-2, the complete variable domain reads KAGVTQTPRYLIKTRGQQVTLSCSPISGHRSVSWYQQTPGQGLQFLFEYFSETQRNKGNFPGRFSGRQFSNSRSEMNVSTLELGDSALYLCASSFQGGGYTFGSGTRLTVV.

The chain carries TRBV7-9 and TRBJ1-3; possible D gene TRBD1, 5 bases. Looked up from germline, CDR1 is SEHNR and CDR2 is FQNEAQ (reference sequence). The length of the CDR3 is 14 residues. Trimming removed 2 bases at V and 2 bases at J, with 7 bases between. CDR3 DNA: TGTGCCAGCAGCTTAACGGGGGCTGGAAACACCATATATTTT. The encoded protein is CASSLTGAGNTIYF.

The V and J genes are TRBV21-1 and TRBJ2-1; the table assigns TRBD2, which was not confirmed against the DNA. TRBV21-1 has pseudogene status. This CDR3 contains 13 residues. CDR3 sequence: CASSNGPGDEQFF. As DNA, the CDR3 is TGTGCCAGCAGCAATGGGCCCGGGGATGAGCAGTTCTTC.

This chain uses TRBV25-1 with TRBJ2-1, with 8 bases that match TRBD1. Germline CDR1 and CDR2: MGHDK and SYGVNS. This CDR3 is built from 16 residues. The J segment lost 3 bases and the V segment lost 4 bases, leaving 8 bases of the junction unmatched. The CDR3 is CASSARGPDLYNEQFF. The CDR3 DNA reads as TGTGCCAGCAGTGCCAGGGGGCCAGACCTCTACAATGAGCAGTTCTTC.

V and J are TRBV4-3 and TRBJ2-3, with D maybe TRBD2 (6 bases). The CDR3 is 13 amino acids. Germline CDR1 reads LGHNA; CDR2 reads YSLEER. Trimming removed 1 base at V and 11 bases at J, with 13 bases between. CDR3 sequence reads: CASSQVPGSQQYF. The CDR3 DNA reads TGCGCCAGCAGCCAAGTTCCCGGGAGTCAGCAGTATTTT.

This clone was seen only once. This chain uses TRBV18 with TRBJ1-2; D is perhaps TRBD1 (5 bases). The V and J ends lost 3 bases and 6 bases respectively, with 17 bases between them. This CDR3 has 15 amino acids. Germline assignment: CDR1 KGHSH and CDR2 LQKENI. The CDR3 here is CASSPLILAGDGYTF. The CDR3 DNA is TGTGCCAGCTCACCTTTAATACTGGCGGGGGATGGCTACACCTTC.

This rearrangement joins TRBV7-8 to TRBJ2-1; possibly TRBD2 for D (5 bases). Trimming cost V 1 base and J 10 bases, with 5 bases left between them. There are 11 residues in the CDR3. The germline gives CDR1 SGHVS, CDR2 FQNEAQ. The CDR3 protein is CASSLGGEQFF. CDR3 DNA: TGTGCCAGCAGCTTAGGAGGGGAGCAGTTCTTC.

This chain uses TRBV29-1 with TRBJ2-7; tentatively, D is TRBD2 (9 bases). Trimming pared 6 bases from V and 7 bases from J, leaving 19 bases between. Germline loops: CDR1 SQVTM, CDR2 ANQGSEA. The CDR3 totals 13 residues. The CDR3: CSVGASGDREQYF. CDR3 coding DNA: TGCAGCGTGGGAGCTAGCGGGGACAGGGAGCAGTACTTC.

This clone has more than one count but fewer than ten. This rearrangement joins TRBV5-1 to TRBJ2-1; tentative D call: TRBD2 (6 bases). The ends were cut back, 2 bases at V and 0 bases at J, with 15 bases in the middle. Germline loops: CDR1 SGHRS, CDR2 YFSETQ. This CDR3 region has 17 residues. In DNA form, the CDR3 reads TGCGCCAGCAGCTTAAGGGACTTTTCTTCCTCCTACAATGAGCAGTTCTTC. Amino acid sequence: CASSLRDFSSSYNEQFF.

The chain combines TRBV6-5 with TRBJ2-3, with TRBD2 identical over 11 bases. The CDR3 length is 15 residues. Looked up from germline, CDR1 is MNHEY and CDR2 is SVGAGI. V shed 6 bases, J shed 1 base, and the junction held 3 bases outside the gene matches. CDR3 sequence reads: CASSALAGGTDTQYF. The CDR3 bases are TGTGCCAGCAGCGCACTAGCGGGAGGCACAGATACGCAGTATTTT.

The chain is built from TRBV9 and TRBJ2-3; 12 nucleotides agree with TRBD2. The trim removed 4 bases at V and 2 bases at J, leaving 5 bases unmatched. The CDR3 consists of 16 residues. The germline V gene has CDR1 SGDLS and CDR2 YYNGEE. The CDR3 protein is CASSKGLAGFTDTQYF. CDR3 bases: TGTGCCAGCAGCAAAGGACTAGCGGGGTTCACAGATACGCAGTATTTT.

This clone was detected a few times. The chain couples TRBV14 to TRBJ2-2, with a weak D call TRBD2 (6 bases). The CDR3 length is 15 residues. Trimming removed 3 bases from V and 3 bases from J, with 11 bases in between. Germline V CDR1 and CDR2: SGHDN, FVKESK. The CDR3 DNA reads as TGTGCCAGCAGCCACGCGGGGCCATACACCGGGGAGCTGTTTTTT. Amino acids: CASSHAGPYTGELFF.

The chain combines TRBV7-2 with TRBJ1-2; weak D call: TRBD1 (5 bases). Per germline, CDR1 SGHTA and CDR2 FQGNSA. V lost 5 bases and J 2 bases, leaving 15 bases between the germline ends. The length of the CDR3 is 15 residues. The CDR3 DNA is TGTGCCAGCAGCCACTCCCGGGGGATGAACTATGGCTACACCTTC. Translation: CASSHSRGMNYGYTF.

This clone was detected once. The chain joins TRBV19 to TRBJ2-1; 9 bases match TRBD1. Looked up from germline, CDR1 is LNHDA and CDR2 is SQIVND (reference sequence). The CDR3 runs to 15 residues. Unmatched junction bases numbered 3, after V lost 1 base and J lost 5 bases. The CDR3 sequence: CASSIGDREHNEQFF. The DNA for the CDR3 is TGTGCCAGTAGTATAGGGGACAGGGAACACAATGAGCAGTTCTTC.

This sequence joins TRBV28 and TRBJ2-7; 8 nucleotides line up with TRBD2. V shed 5 bases and J 4 bases; nucleotides not matched to a gene: 7. Germline V gives CDR1 MDHEN, CDR2 SYDVKM. The CDR3 contains 14 residues. The CDR3, as DNA: TGTGCCAGCAGTGCTACTAGCGGTAAATACGAGCAGTACTTC. Translation gives CASSATSGKYEQYF.

V usage is TRBV15 and J usage is TRBJ2-3; 9 bases are a match to TRBD1. This CDR3 contains 15 residues. CDR1 LNHNV and CDR2 YYDKDF come from the germline V gene (reference sequence). V was pared by 3 bases and J by 3 bases, with 4 bases of the junction left unmatched. CDR3 nucleotide sequence: TGTGCCACCAGCAGGGGGGACAGGGCGACAGATACGCAGTATTTT. It yields the protein CATSRGDRATDTQYF.

The gene calls are TRBV4-3 and TRBJ1-1; a weak D match, TRBD1 (5 bases). The CDR3 is 14 residues long. V was clipped by 3 bases and J by 0 bases, with 8 bases between them. Germline-derived CDR1 and CDR2 are LGHNA and YSLEER. The CDR3 nucleotides are TGCGCCAGCAGCCAGGGACTACTGAACACTGAAGCTTTCTTT. This encodes CASSQGLLNTEAFF.

The chain combines TRBV7-9 with TRBJ2-7; possible D gene TRBD1, 6 bases. The CDR3 is 16 amino acids. Per germline, CDR1 SEHNR and CDR2 FQNEAQ (reference sequence). Trimming left V 5 bases short and J 2 bases short, with 19 bases between. The CDR3 protein is CASSDRSPSLAYEQYF. The CDR3 nucleotides are TGTGCCAGCAGCGACAGGTCCCCGAGCCTAGCCTACGAGCAGTACTTC.

V gene TRBV19 combines with J gene TRBJ1-2, with TRBD1 as a possible D gene (5 bases). V was shortened by 1 base and J by 4 bases, with 10 bases between the two germline ends. CDR1 is LNHDA, CDR2 SQIVND, per germline (reference sequence). The CDR3 has 14 amino acids. CDR3 sequence: CASSIAHQGYGYTF. The CDR3 coding sequence is TGTGCCAGTAGTATAGCCCACCAGGGCTATGGCTACACCTTC.

For the CDR3, the DNA is TGTGCCTGGAGTGTAGCTTCGACAGGGGGTCAGCCCCAGCATTTT. It is translated as CAWSVASTGGQPQHF. The chain joins TRBV30 to TRBJ1-5, with 9 nucleotides matching TRBD1. V was clipped by 0 bases and J by 6 bases; unmatched bases: 6. Germline CDR1 reads GTSNPN; CDR2 reads SVGIG (reference sequence). The CDR3 spans 15 residues.

This clone has only a few counts. The chain carries TRBV6-6 and TRBJ1-5, with 9 bases fitting TRBD1. Trimming removed 3 bases from V and 7 bases from J; junction bases left unmatched: 1. The CDR3 loop spans 13 amino acids. Germline CDR1 is MNHNY and CDR2 is SVGAGI (reference sequence). The CDR3 is CASSYTGGQPQHF. In nucleotides, the CDR3 is TGTGCCAGCAGTTATACAGGGGGCCAGCCCCAGCATTTT.